These T cell receptor beta chains were read from a single sample in a study of T-cell reconstitution after alpha-beta-depleted transplantation in children. TCRdb used MiXCR to reprocess the PCR reads, holding one entry per CDR3 protein. The table includes approximately 500,000 distinct CDR3 sequences, approximately 10% detected once. The sequencing here drew on PBMCs, taken before TCRalphabeta/CD19-depleted stem cell transplant. The source is a child aged 2-15 years with inherited bone marrow failure, due to receive a stem cell transplant. The CDR3 runs from the conserved cysteine through the conserved F or W. D genes are given only for firm matches. The listing skips clone size in some rows; elsewhere it reads once, few, many or a size class.

TRBV7-8	-	TRBJ1-1	many	TGTGCCAGCAGCTTAGCGAATATAGGGAACACTGAAGCTTTCTTT	CASSLANIGNTEAFF
TRBV29-1	-	TRBJ1-2	-	TGCAGCGTCCCGGTGGGAGACTATGGCTACACCTTC	CSVPVGDYGYTF
TRBV3-1	-	TRBJ1-4	-	TGTGCCAGCTGTCGACCCGGGGTAGCAACTCCAACTAATGAAAAACTGTTTTTT	CASCRPGVATPTNEKLFF
TRBV7-6	TRBD1	TRBJ2-5	-	TGTGCCAGCAGCTTCCCGGACAGGGGGATAGGGACCCAGTACTTC	CASSFPDRGIGTQYF
TRBV13	-	TRBJ2-1	few	TGTGCCAGCACCAGCCTGACAGGGAGGGAGAATGAGCAGTTCTTC	CASTSLTGRENEQFF
TRBV7-2	-	TRBJ2-3	many	TGTGCCAGCAGCTCGTACAACACAGATACGCAGTATTTT	CASSSYNTDTQYF
TRBV27	-	TRBJ2-1	many	TGTGCCAGCGGCAGGGAAGGGATACTCCCCCCGAACTACAATGAGCAGTTCTTC	CASGREGILPPNYNEQFF
TRBV6-1	-	TRBJ2-1	-	TGTGCCAGCAGTGAAGCACTGGCAAGCTCCTACAATGAGCAGTTCTTC	CASSEALASSYNEQFF
TRBV6-1	-	TRBJ2-1	many	TGTGCCAGCACCTCGACTAGACCCCACAATGAGCAGTTCTTC	CASTSTRPHNEQFF
TRBV5-4	-	TRBJ2-2	-	TGTGCCAGCAGGAGGGGAGGCGCCACGAACACCGGGGAGCTGTTTTTT	CASRRGGATNTGELFF
TRBV20-1	-	TRBJ2-4	many	TGCAGTGCCCCGGTGGACGCCAAAAACATTCAGTACTTC	CSAPVDAKNIQYF
TRBV27	-	TRBJ2-1	-	TGTGCCAGCAGTTTATCGGGGGACCCAAGCTCCTACAATGAGCAGTTCTTC	CASSLSGDPSSYNEQFF
TRBV19	-	TRBJ2-1	few	TGTGCCAGTAGTTGGGGGAGGAGGAATGAGCAGTTCTTC	CASSWGRRNEQFF
TRBV12-3/TRBV12-4	TRBD1	TRBJ2-2	-	TGTGCCAGCAGTCCAGGGGGTTATAACACCGGGGAGCTGTTTTTT	CASSPGGYNTGELFF
TRBV5-4	TRBD1	TRBJ2-3	few	TGTGCCAGCAGCACCGGACAGGACACAGATACGCAGTATTTT	CASSTGQDTDTQYF
TRBV4-3	TRBD1	TRBJ1-2	-	TGCGCCAGCAGCCAAGCGGACAGGAGTAACTATGGCTACACCTTC	CASSQADRSNYGYTF
TRBV7-9	TRBD1	TRBJ2-7	many	TGTGCCAGCAGCTCAGACAGGGTAGGGGACGAGCAGTACTTC	CASSSDRVGDEQYF
TRBV12-3/TRBV12-4	TRBD1	TRBJ2-2	-	TGTGCCAGCAGCCAATTATTCCGACAGGGGAGGTCCGGGGAGCTGTTTTTT	CASSQLFRQGRSGELFF
TRBV4-3	-	TRBJ2-1	many	TGCGCCAGCAGCCAAGCCCTCGGGGGATTCTACAATGAGCAGTTCTTC	CASSQALGGFYNEQFF
TRBV5-1	-	TRBJ1-2	many	TGCGCCAGCAGCTTGACGTTGGGGACCTCCTTTAACTATGGCTACACCTTC	CASSLTLGTSFNYGYTF
TRBV9	TRBD2	TRBJ2-7	-	TGTGCCAGCGGGCCGGGACTAGCGGGCTACGAGCAGTACTTC	CASGPGLAGYEQYF
TRBV2	TRBD2	TRBJ2-3	many	TGTGCCAGCAGTGGACTAGCGAGCACAGATACGCAGTATTTT	CASSGLASTDTQYF
TRBV12-3/TRBV12-4	-	TRBJ2-2	many	TGTGCCAGCAGCTCCTCAAGCGTTACCGGGGAGCTGTTTTTT	CASSSSSVTGELFF
TRBV20-1	TRBD2	TRBJ2-1	many	TGCAGTGCTAGGGCGGGAGTTTTTCTCAATGAGCAGTTCTTC	CSARAGVFLNEQFF
TRBV7-6	TRBD2	TRBJ2-2	-	TGTGCCAGCAGCCTATTGGGAGGACTAGCGGGTACCGGGGAGCTGTTTTTT	CASSLLGGLAGTGELFF
TRBV7-6	TRBD1	TRBJ2-3	many	TGTGCCAGCAGCTTAATACAGGGGGAGTGGGCAGATACGCAGTATTTT	CASSLIQGEWADTQYF
TRBV2	TRBD1	TRBJ1-4	many	TGTGCCAGCAGTTGGACAGGGGGCGTCGGTGAAAAACTGTTTTTT	CASSWTGGVGEKLFF
TRBV4-3	TRBD1	TRBJ2-7	many	TGCGCCAGCAGCCAAGATCTCGGGTCAGGGGGCTCCTACGAGCAGTACTTC	CASSQDLGSGGSYEQYF
TRBV5-5	TRBD2	TRBJ2-7	many	TGTGCCAGCAGCTTTCGCGGGGGAACCTACGAGCAGTACTTC	CASSFRGGTYEQYF
TRBV23-1	-	TRBJ1-5	few	TGCGCCAGCAGTCAATCGGCTGTGGCAGGGAGCAATCAGCCCCAGCATTTT	CASSQSAVAGSNQPQHF
TRBV20-1	TRBD2	TRBJ2-7	-	TGCAGTGCTAGAGTCCCGACTAGCGGGAGACGTCGCTACGAGCAGTACTTC	CSARVPTSGRRRYEQYF
TRBV29-1	-	TRBJ1-1	many	TGCAGCGTTGAAAGGTTTCGAGGGGGGAACACTGAAGCTTTCTTT	CSVERFRGGNTEAFF
TRBV6-5	TRBD1	TRBJ1-2	few	TGTGCCAGCAGTTACCGAAGACAGGGGGACGGCTACACCTTC	CASSYRRQGDGYTF
TRBV27	-	TRBJ2-1	many	TGTGCCAGCAGTTTATCGGGTAGGAATGAGCAGTTCTTC	CASSLSGRNEQFF
TRBV10-3	TRBD1	TRBJ2-1	many	TGTGCCATCAGTGGCCCGGGACAGGGGGCTGAGCAGTTCTTC	CAISGPGQGAEQFF
TRBV6-4	-	TRBJ1-1	few	TGTGCCAGCACTTGGAGGACAGTTAATGCTTTCTTT	CASTWRTVNAFF
TRBV15	-	TRBJ2-7	many	TGTGCCACCAGCAGAGCATGGGGAGTTCGGACCTACGAGCAGTACTTC	CATSRAWGVRTYEQYF
TRBV4-2	TRBD2	TRBJ2-1	many	TGTGCCAGCAGCCAAGCCGGGACTAGCGGAGAATACAATGAGCAGTTCTTC	CASSQAGTSGEYNEQFF
TRBV12-3/TRBV12-4	-	TRBJ2-6	many	TGTGCCAGCAGTTTAACGGTCAGCCACTCTGGGGCCAACGTCCTGACTTTC	CASSLTVSHSGANVLTF
TRBV5-1	TRBD1	TRBJ1-1	many	TGCGCCAGCAGCTTGGTAGGGACAGGGAGTGAAGCTTTCTTT	CASSLVGTGSEAFF
TRBV9	-	TRBJ1-1	-	TGTGCCAGCAGCGTAGAGAGCGCGGCCACTGAAGCTTTCTTT	CASSVESAATEAFF
TRBV7-9	-	TRBJ2-6	many	TGTGCCAGCAGCTTTTACGGGGACGGTGGGGCCAACGTCCTGACTTTC	CASSFYGDGGANVLTF
TRBV29-1	-	TRBJ1-1	many	TGCAGCGTCGTCGGGACGCCCTCGAACACTGAAGCTTTCTTT	CSVVGTPSNTEAFF
TRBV7-2	-	TRBJ2-7	many	TGTGCCAGCAGCCCAGTCCTGGGGGCAGTAGGCTCCTACGAGCAGTACTTC	CASSPVLGAVGSYEQYF
TRBV2	-	TRBJ2-1	-	TGTGCCAGCAGTGGACTAGTCAGTCAATACAATGAGCAGTTCTTC	CASSGLVSQYNEQFF
TRBV4-1	TRBD2	TRBJ2-7	-	TGCGCCACCTCGCGCGGGAGTGGCCACGAGCAGTACTTC	CATSRGSGHEQYF
TRBV15	-	TRBJ1-2	many	TGTGCCACCAGCAGAGATCACTATGGCTACACCTTC	CATSRDHYGYTF
TRBV6-2/TRBV6-3	-	TRBJ2-1	-	TGTGCCAGCATAGGGCGGGACCCCTTATGGGATGAGCAGTTCTTC	CASIGRDPLWDEQFF
TRBV12-3/TRBV12-4	-	TRBJ2-3	many	TGTGCCACCCGGCTAGGGGAGGTGGTTGCTACGCAGTATTTT	CATRLGEVVATQYF
TRBV6-4	-	TRBJ2-1	many	TGTGCCAGCAGTGACTGGGGTGACAATGAGCAGTTCTTC	CASSDWGDNEQFF
TRBV10-3	-	TRBJ2-1	many	TGTGCCGTCAAGTCCCCCACCTACAATGAGCAGTTCTTC	CAVKSPTYNEQFF
TRBV4-1	TRBD2	TRBJ2-1	many	TGCGCCAGCAGCTGGGAAGGGAGCGGGATCCCTCACAATGAGCAGTTCTTC	CASSWEGSGIPHNEQFF
TRBV20-1	TRBD2	TRBJ2-1	few	TGCAGTGCTAGAGCCGGGACTAGCGGGTGGAATGAGCAGTTCTTC	CSARAGTSGWNEQFF
TRBV30	-	TRBJ1-2	many	TGTGCCTGGGCGGTGGACTGGGGCTATGGCTACACCTTC	CAWAVDWGYGYTF